The sequence of this T cell receptor beta chain was determined in a study of T-cell reconstitution after alpha-beta-depleted transplantation in children. Trimming cost V 3 bases and J 0 bases, with 9 bases left between them. This CDR3 has 14 amino acids. CDR1 SGHRS and CDR2 YFSETQ come from the germline V gene. A TCRbeta library incorporating unique molecular identifiers was prepared. TCRdb ran MiXCR on the PCR reads and lists one entry per CDR3 protein. The sample has 600,000 to 800,000 distinct CDR3 sequences, about 12% seen once. This clonotype was counted between two and nine times. This receptor was obtained from a girl aged 2-10 years with congenital amegakaryocytic thrombocytopenia, due to receive a stem cell transplant. The chain carries TRBV5-1 and TRBJ2-5; D possibly corresponds to TRBD1 (6 bases). This sample comprised PBMCs, obtained before TCRalphabeta/CD19-depleted stem cell transplant. The CDR3 sequence is CASSWTADQETQYF. The CDR3 bases are TGCGCCAGCAGCTGGACAGCGGACCAAGAGACCCAGTACTTC.